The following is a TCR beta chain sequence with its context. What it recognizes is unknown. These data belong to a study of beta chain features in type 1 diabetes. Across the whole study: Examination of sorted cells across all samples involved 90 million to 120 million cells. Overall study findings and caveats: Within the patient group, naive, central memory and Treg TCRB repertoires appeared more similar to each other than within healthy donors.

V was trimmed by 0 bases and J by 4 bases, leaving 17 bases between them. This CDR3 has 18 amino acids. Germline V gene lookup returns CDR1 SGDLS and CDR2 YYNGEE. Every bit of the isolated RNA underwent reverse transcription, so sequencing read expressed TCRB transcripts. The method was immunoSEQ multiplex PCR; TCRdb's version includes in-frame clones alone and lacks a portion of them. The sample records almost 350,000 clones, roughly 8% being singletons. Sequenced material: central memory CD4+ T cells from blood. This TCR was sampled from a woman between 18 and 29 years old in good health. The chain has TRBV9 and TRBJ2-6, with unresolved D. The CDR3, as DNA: TGTGCCAGCAGCGTAGGAGAGAGTCCAGGAGCAGGGGCCAACGTCCTGACTTTC. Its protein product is CASSVGESPGAGANVLTF.